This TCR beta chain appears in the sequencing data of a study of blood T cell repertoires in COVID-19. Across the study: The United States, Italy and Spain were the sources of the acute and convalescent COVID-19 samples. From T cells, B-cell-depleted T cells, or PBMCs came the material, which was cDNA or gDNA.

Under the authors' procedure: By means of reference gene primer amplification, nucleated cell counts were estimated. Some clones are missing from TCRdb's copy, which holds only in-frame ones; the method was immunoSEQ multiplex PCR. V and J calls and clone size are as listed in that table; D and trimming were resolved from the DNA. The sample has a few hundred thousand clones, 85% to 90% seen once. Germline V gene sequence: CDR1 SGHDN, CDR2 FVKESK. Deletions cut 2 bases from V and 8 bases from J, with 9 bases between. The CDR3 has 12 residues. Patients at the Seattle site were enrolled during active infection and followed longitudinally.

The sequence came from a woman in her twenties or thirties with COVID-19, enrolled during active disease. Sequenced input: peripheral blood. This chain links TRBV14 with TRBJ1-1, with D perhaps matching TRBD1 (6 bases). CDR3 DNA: TGTGCCAGCAGCCAAAGCGGGACAGAAGCTTTCTTT. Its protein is CASSQSGTEAFF. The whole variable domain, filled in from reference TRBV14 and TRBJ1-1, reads EAGVTQFPSHSVIEKGQTVTLRCDPISGHDNLYWYRRVMGKEIKFLLHFVKESKQDESGMPNNRFLAERTGGTYSTLKVQPAELEDSGVYFCASSQSGTEAFFGQGTRLTVV.